This T cell receptor (beta chain) is drawn from a study of T cell responses to AZD1222 COVID-19 vaccine. Study background: Second doses were pooled across both intervals (about 4 or about 12 weeks). Study-wide points: The donors showed a predominance of white British ancestry and of females, with possible underestimation of clonal diversity.

On this clone itself: Its antigen is not known.

Libraries were prepared by immunoSEQ multiplex PCR; TCRdb keeps only in-frame clonotypes and omits some of them. The sample includes around 120,000 clones, roughly 85% seen only once; the top ten take roughly 1.6%. This sequence originates from an adult in good health. The input for sequencing was peripheral blood, taken on day 0 of AZD1222 vaccination.

The chain's CDR3 is CASRLGQFNGYTF. In DNA form, the CDR3 reads TGTGCCAGCAGGCTTGGACAGTTTAATGGCTACACCTTC. The V gene is TRBV6-5, the J gene TRBJ1-2; a possible D gene is TRBD1 (6 bases). V lost 6 bases and J lost 6, with 14 bases in between. Per the germline V gene, CDR1 is MNHEY and CDR2 is SVGAGI. This CDR3 is 13 amino acids long.